The present T cell receptor beta chain was sequenced within a study of cytomegalovirus exposure and HLA in healthy donors. Across the study: Genotyping of 300 to 450 donors showed that 80% to 90% belonged to the Caucasian-associated ancestry cluster.

PCR amplification relied on 60 Vbeta primers (plus 13 Jbeta primers). Original processing methods: Roughly 83 million unique TCR beta chains, some 10 million of them shared, were counted by a later analysis. Data came from immunoSEQ multiplex PCR; TCRdb stores just in-frame clones and leaves some out. That table gives V, J and clone size, and the DNA gave D and trimming. The sample lists about 120,000 clones, approximately 80% occurring once. V was trimmed by 8 bases and J by 1 base, leaving 26 bases between them. Germline lookup yields CDR1 MDHEN and CDR2 SYDVKM. The CDR3 has 18 residues. This clonotype originated in a woman aged 18-29 years in good health and CMV-seronegative. The V and J genes are TRBV28 and TRBJ1-1, with a tentative D call TRBD1 (5 bases). Sequenced sample: PBMCs. In nucleotides, the CDR3 is TGTGCCAGCGGCTTCAAAGGAGAGCGCCGGGGGTGGAACACTGAAGCTTTCTTT. Amino acid sequence: CASGFKGERRGWNTEAFF.